Listed here are 2 T cell receptor beta chains from one sample, sequenced in a study of blood T cell repertoires in COVID-19. Sequencing was performed with immunoSEQ multiplex PCR; in TCRdb, only in-frame clones are kept and a portion is missing. The table has about 320,000 clones, 88% seen once; the top ten hold approximately 1.6%. Sequencing was performed on peripheral blood. Every receptor here comes from a woman aged 25 to 45 with COVID-19, enrolled during active disease.

The chain employs TRBV7-9 and TRBJ1-4; D remains unclear. The V end was cut by 5 bases, the J end by 5 bases, with 15 bases between. The CDR3 sequence is 15 residues long. Germline lookup yields CDR1 SEHNR and CDR2 FQNEAQ (reference sequence). The CDR3 DNA reads TGTGCCAGCAGCCTCTCCTTTGCGCGGAATGAAAAACTGTTTTTT. Its protein product is CASSLSFARNEKLFF.

Comment on this clone: This sample also contains other DNA sequences that code for the same CDR3. V is TRBV14 and J is TRBJ2-7; 8 bases line up with TRBD1. The V segment lost 3 bases and the J segment 3 bases; nucleotides outside the gene matches: 10. The CDR3 length is 16 residues. The germline V gene has CDR1 SGHDN and CDR2 FVKESK. The CDR3: CASSQAPGTGRYEQYF. In nucleotides, the CDR3 is TGTGCCAGCAGCCAGGCCCCCGGGACAGGTCGCTACGAGCAGTACTTC.